The sequence of this T cell receptor beta chain was determined in a study of T cells after yellow fever vaccination (dated by TCRdb to about 2019). Regarding the complete study: The SMART-Seq v4 Ultra Low Input RNA kit was used to prepare libraries from fractions with low cell numbers. Blood was collected at multiple timepoints before and after primary and secondary immunization, and bulk PBMC replicates and cell subsets were isolated. To follow T-cell clones before and after both primary and booster YFV17D yellow fever vaccination, bulk TCR alpha and beta repertoires underwent longitudinal sequencing. Two healthy male donors, one aged 18 to 30 and one aged 30 to 40 years, made up the cohort. The study at large found these results: Most clones expanded after primary vaccination (almost 98% of CD4 and 88% of CD8) were re-detected after the booster, suggesting that broad memory maintenance occurred. Computational filtering was required because FACS-sorted repertoires could contain abundant contaminating clonotypes from the bulk population. A small share of clonotypes occurred in both CD4 and CD8 compartments, likely arising from convergent recombination. The secondary T-cell response was found to be weaker but faster than the primary response, with a peak reached on day 5 rather than on day 15. Because only a couple of donors were included in the study, the extent to which the findings can be generalized is limited.

This clonotype was detected ten times or more. The target of this receptor is not known. No much larger clone is present one base from it, and per-base qualities are unavailable. TCR cDNA was synthesized by 5'RACE template switching, through which a universal primer site and unique molecular identifiers were introduced. Priming for cDNA synthesis came from both the TCR alpha and TCR beta constant segments. Library amplification used two PCR steps, and the second PCR step added sample barcodes and sequencing adapters. Sequencing of libraries was done on Illumina HiSeq 2500 (2x100 bp) or NovaSeq (2x150 bp). For the original study's pipeline: Reads were demultiplexed and collapsed into UMI consensus sequences with MIGEC, and V(D)J alignment was performed with MiXCR. Vaccine-responding clonotypes were defined with edgeR using replicate PBMC samples, requiring FDR below 0.01 and a log2 fold change above 5 up to day 15. CD4 or CD8 identity was assigned to each bulk clonotype according to whether the clonotype was present at higher abundance in the sequenced CD4 repertoire or the sequenced CD8 repertoire. The public reads were reprocessed in TCRdb via fastp at Q25 and MiXCR, keeping in-frame beta chains. Rows with one shared CDR3 protein collapse into an entry with the most common genes and DNA. The V and J calls were not made by the authors but by TCRdb's processing. Here the sample has under 200,000 distinct CDR3 sequences; around 7% occur a single time. 2.5% to 3% of the sample belongs to the ten largest clones.

The treatment or condition label corresponds to: live attenuated yellow fever vaccine strain. PBMCs were isolated from peripheral blood using a standard Ficoll-Paque protocol. CD4 and CD8 T-cell fractions were isolated with Dynabeads CD4 and CD8 positive selection kits. RNA was extracted with TriZol from bulk PBMCs, CD4 and CD8 fractions, and dextramer-positive and dextramer-negative fractions. Trimmed from V: 6 bases; trimmed from J: 6 bases; junction bases lacking a gene match: 20. CDR1 is given as DFQATT and CDR2 as SNEGSKA, both from the germline V gene (reference sequence). Spanning cysteine to phenylalanine, the CDR3 consists of 17 amino acids. The entry retains the CDR3 DNA only, 51 bases that are in frame from base 1.

The source of this sequence is a young man who received the YFV17D yellow fever vaccine. Here the chain combines TRBV20-1 and TRBJ2-1; a stretch of 7 junction bases matches TRBD2. The source was CD4+ T cells sorted from PBMCs, collected 5 days after the first yellow fever vaccination. The base sequence is TGCAGTGCCCCAGGGAATGGCGGGGGAAAGGGGTTCAATGAGCAGTTCTTC. It is translated as CSAPGNGGGKGFNEQFF.